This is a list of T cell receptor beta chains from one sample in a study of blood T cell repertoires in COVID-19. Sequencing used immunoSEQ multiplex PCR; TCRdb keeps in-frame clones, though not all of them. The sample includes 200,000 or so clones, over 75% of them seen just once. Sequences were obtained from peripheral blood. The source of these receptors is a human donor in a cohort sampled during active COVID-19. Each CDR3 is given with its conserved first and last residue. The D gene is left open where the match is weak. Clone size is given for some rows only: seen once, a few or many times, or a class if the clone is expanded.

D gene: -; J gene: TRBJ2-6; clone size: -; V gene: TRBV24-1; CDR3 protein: CATSDVGAGVSGANVLTF; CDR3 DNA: TGTGCCACCAGTGATGTGGGGGCTGGGGTGTCTGGGGCCAACGTCCTGACTTTC
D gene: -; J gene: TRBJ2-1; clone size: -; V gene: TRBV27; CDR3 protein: CASRRWESHNEQFF; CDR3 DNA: TGTGCCAGCAGGAGATGGGAGTCCCACAATGAGCAGTTCTTC
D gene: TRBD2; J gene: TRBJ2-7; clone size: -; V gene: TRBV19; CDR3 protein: CASSRLAGVLEQYF; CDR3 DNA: TGTGCCAGTAGTAGACTAGCGGGAGTCCTCGAGCAGTACTTC
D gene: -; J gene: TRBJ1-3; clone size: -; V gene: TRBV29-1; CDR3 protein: CSVEGLEGLPGNTIYF; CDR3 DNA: TGCAGCGTTGAAGGCCTCGAGGGACTACCCGGAAACACCATATATTTT
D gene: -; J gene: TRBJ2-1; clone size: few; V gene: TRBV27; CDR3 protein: CASSLSDPRQVDEQFF; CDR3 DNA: TGTGCCAGCAGTTTATCGGACCCCCGACAGGTAGATGAGCAGTTCTTC
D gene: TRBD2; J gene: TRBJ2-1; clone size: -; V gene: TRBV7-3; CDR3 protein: CASSLVGTSGYNEQFF; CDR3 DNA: TGTGCCAGCAGCTTAGTTGGGACTAGCGGTTACAATGAGCAGTTCTTC
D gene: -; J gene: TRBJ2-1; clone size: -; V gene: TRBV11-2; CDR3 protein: CASSDPSGGYNEQFF; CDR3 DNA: TGTGCCAGCAGCGACCCAAGCGGAGGGTACAATGAGCAGTTCTTC
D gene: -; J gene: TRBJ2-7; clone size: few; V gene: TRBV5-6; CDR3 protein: CASSSGTRSYEQYF; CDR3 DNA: TGTGCCAGCAGCTCCGGGACACGCTCCTACGAGCAGTACTTC
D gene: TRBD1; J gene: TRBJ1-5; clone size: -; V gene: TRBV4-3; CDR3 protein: CASSPRQGGNQPQHF; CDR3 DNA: TGCGCCAGCAGCCCGAGACAGGGTGGCAATCAGCCCCAGCATTTT
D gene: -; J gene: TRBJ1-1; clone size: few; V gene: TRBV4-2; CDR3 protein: CASSQYLRNTEAFF; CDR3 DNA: TGTGCCAGCAGCCAATATCTTAGGAACACTGAAGCTTTCTTT
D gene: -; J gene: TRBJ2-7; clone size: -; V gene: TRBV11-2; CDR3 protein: CASSVGGRGYEQYF; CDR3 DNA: TGTGCCAGCAGCGTCGGGGGTAGGGGCTACGAGCAGTACTTC
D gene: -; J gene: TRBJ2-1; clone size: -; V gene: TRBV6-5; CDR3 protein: CASSSRNEQFF; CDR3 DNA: TGTGCCAGCAGCTCTAGGAATGAGCAGTTCTTC
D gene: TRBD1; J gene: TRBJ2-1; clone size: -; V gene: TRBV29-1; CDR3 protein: CSVAGTAYNEQFF; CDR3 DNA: TGCAGCGTAGCCGGGACAGCCTACAATGAGCAGTTCTTC
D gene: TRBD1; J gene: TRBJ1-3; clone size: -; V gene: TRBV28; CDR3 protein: CASSGQDRGRNTIYF; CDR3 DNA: TGTGCCAGCAGTGGCCAGGACAGGGGGCGAAACACCATATATTTT
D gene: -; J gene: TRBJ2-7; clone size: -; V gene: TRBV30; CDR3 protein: CAWTEQYEQYF; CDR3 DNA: TGTGCCTGGACCGAACAGTACGAGCAGTACTTC
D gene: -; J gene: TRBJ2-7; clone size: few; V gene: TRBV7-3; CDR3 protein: CASSLKQGYEQYF; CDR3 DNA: TGTGCCAGCAGCTTAAAACAGGGCTACGAGCAGTACTTC
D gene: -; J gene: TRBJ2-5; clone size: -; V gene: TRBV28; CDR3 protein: CASSLAGLRETQYF; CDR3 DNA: TGTGCCAGCAGTCTGGCGGGGTTACGGGAGACCCAGTACTTC
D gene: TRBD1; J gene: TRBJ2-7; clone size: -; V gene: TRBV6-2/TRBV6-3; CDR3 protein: CASSYADRGPYEQYF; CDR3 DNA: TGTGCCAGCAGTTACGCCGACAGGGGGCCCTACGAGCAGTACTTC
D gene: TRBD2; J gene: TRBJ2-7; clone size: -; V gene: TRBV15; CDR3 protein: CATSRAAGGPYEQYF; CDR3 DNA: TGTGCCACCAGCAGAGCGGCGGGAGGGCCCTATGAGCAGTACTTC
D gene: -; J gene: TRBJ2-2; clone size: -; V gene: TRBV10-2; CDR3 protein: CASRGLDLTGELFF; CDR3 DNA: TGCGCCAGCAGAGGACTTGATTTAACCGGGGAGCTGTTTTTT
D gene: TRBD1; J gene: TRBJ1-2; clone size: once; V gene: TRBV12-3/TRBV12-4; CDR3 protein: CASSWDRPTF; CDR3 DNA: TGTGCCAGCAGTTGGGACAGGCCTACCTTC
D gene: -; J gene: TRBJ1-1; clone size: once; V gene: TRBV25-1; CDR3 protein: CASSEYRLGGAFF; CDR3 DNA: TGTGCCAGCAGTGAATATAGGTTGGGGGGAGCTTTCTTT
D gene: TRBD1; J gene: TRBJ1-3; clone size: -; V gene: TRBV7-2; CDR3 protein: CASSLMSGGGNTIYF; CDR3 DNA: TGTGCCAGCAGCTTAATGTCAGGGGGTGGAAACACCATATATTTT
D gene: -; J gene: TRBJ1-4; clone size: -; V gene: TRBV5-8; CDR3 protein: CASSQGAANSGEKLFF; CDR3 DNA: TGTGCCAGCAGCCAAGGTGCGGCCAACTCGGGTGAAAAACTGTTTTTT
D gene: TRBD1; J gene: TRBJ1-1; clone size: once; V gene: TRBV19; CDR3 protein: CASSTTGKDEAFF; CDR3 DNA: TGTGCCAGTAGTACGACAGGGAAGGATGAAGCTTTCTTT
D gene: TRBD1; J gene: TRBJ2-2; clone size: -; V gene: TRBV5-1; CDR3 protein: CASSLEQGVNTGELFF; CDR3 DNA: TGCGCCAGCAGCTTGGAACAGGGGGTGAACACCGGGGAGCTGTTTTTT
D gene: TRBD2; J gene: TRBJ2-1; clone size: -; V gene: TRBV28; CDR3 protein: CASRTSGISYNEQFF; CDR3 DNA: TGTGCCAGCAGAACGAGCGGGATCTCCTACAATGAGCAGTTCTTC
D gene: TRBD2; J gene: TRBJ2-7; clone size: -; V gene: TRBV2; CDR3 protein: CASSLILAGGKEQYF; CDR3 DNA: TGTGCCAGCAGCCTAATACTAGCGGGAGGTAAAGAGCAGTACTTC
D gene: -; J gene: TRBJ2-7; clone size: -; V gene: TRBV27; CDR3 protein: CASSDRDTSYEQYF; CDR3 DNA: TGTGCCAGCAGTGACCGGGACACTTCCTACGAGCAGTACTTC
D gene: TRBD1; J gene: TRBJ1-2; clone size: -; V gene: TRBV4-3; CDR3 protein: CASSQAGQPIYGYTF; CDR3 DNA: TGCGCCAGCAGCCAAGCGGGACAGCCGATCTATGGCTACACCTTC
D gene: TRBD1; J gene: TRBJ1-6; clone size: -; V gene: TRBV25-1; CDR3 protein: CASSEWGRGSYNSPLHF; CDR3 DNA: TGTGCCAGCAGTGAATGGGGCAGGGGGAGTTATAATTCACCCCTCCACTTT
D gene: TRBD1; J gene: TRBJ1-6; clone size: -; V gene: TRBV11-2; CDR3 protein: CASSTRQGSSPLHF; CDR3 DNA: TGTGCCAGCAGCACCCGACAGGGCAGTTCACCCCTCCACTTT
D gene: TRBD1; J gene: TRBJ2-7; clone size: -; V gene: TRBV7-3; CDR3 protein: CASSPTGGSSYEQYF; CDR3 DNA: TGTGCCAGCAGCCCGACAGGGGGGAGTTCCTACGAGCAGTACTTC
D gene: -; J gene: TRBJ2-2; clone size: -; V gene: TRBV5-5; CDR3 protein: CASSLTGTTGELFF; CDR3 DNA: TGTGCCAGCAGCTTGACAGGGACCACCGGGGAGCTGTTTTTT
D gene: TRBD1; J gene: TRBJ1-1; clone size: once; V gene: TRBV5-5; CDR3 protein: CASSRTGGRTEAFF; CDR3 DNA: TGTGCCAGCAGTCGGACAGGGGGCCGAACTGAAGCTTTCTTT
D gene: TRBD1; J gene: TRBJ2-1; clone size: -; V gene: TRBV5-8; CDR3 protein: CASSLTQGDPYNEQFF; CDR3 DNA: TGTGCCAGCAGCCTCACCCAGGGGGACCCCTACAATGAGCAGTTCTTC
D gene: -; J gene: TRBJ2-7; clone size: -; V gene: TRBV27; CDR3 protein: CASSHSDTSYEQYF; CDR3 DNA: TGTGCCAGCAGTCACTCGGACACATCCTACGAGCAGTACTTC
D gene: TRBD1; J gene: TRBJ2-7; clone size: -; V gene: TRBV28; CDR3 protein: CASRLAGTGAHEQYF; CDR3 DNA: TGTGCCAGCAGGTTAGCCGGGACAGGGGCCCACGAGCAGTACTTC
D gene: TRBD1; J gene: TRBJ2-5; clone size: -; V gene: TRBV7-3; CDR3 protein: CASSLLGGFQETQYF; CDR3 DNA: TGTGCCAGCAGCTTATTAGGGGGCTTCCAAGAGACCCAGTACTTC
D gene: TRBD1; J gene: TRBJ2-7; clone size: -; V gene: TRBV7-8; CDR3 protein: CASSRDRVPYEQYF; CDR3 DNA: TGTGCCAGCAGTCGCGACAGGGTTCCGTACGAGCAGTACTTC
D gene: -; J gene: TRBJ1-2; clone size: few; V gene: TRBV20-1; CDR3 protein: CSARVSFGYTF; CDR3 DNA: TGCAGTGCTAGAGTGAGCTTTGGCTACACCTTC
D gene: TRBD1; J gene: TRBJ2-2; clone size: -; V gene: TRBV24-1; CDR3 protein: CATRGTGTGGAGELFF; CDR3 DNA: TGTGCCACCAGGGGGACCGGGACAGGGGGCGCCGGGGAGCTGTTTTTT
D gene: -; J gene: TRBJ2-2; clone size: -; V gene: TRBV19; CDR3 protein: CASRPDRVTGELFF; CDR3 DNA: TGTGCCAGCAGGCCGGACAGAGTAACCGGGGAGCTGTTTTTT
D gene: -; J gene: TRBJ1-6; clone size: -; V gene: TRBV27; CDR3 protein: CASGVGGVWALHF; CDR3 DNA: TGTGCCAGCGGGGTGGGGGGGGTCTGGGCCCTCCACTTT
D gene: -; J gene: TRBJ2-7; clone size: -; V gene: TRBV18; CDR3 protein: CASSLTGLPYEQYF; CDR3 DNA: TGTGCCAGCTCACTTACGGGACTCCCCTACGAGCAGTACTTC
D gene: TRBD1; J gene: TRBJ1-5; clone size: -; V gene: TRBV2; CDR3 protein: CAIRQGASNQPQHF; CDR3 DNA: TGTGCCATCCGACAGGGGGCAAGCAATCAGCCCCAGCATTTT
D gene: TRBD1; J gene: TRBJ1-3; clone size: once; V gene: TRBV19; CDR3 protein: CASSIGTAFSGNTIYF; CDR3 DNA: TGTGCCAGTAGTATCGGGACAGCCTTCTCTGGAAACACCATATATTTT
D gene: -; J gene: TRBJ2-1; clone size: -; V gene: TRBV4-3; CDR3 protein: CASSPSEGAPHNEQFF; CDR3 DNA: TGCGCCAGCAGCCCCTCCGAAGGAGCGCCGCACAATGAGCAGTTCTTC